These T cell receptor beta chains were read from a single sample in a study of molecular identifiers for immune sequencing clone quantification. TCRdb re-called the PCR reads through MiXCR, storing one row per CDR3 protein. The data show around 480,000 distinct CDR3 sequences, with under 30% seen just once and under 0.8% held by the top ten. The sequenced sample consisted of naive CD8+ T cells from blood, with Jurkat cell RNA spiked in. These receptor sequences come from a human donor in good health. Some libraries in this study had Jurkat cell RNA spiked in. Each CDR3 is given with its conserved first and last residue. The order of the fields is J gene, clone size, CDR3 length, D gene, V gene, CDR3 DNA, CDR3 protein. The D gene is left open where the match is weak. Some rows mark clone size as missing; the rest say once, few, many or name a class of expanded clone.

J gene: TRBJ1-5; clone size: many; CDR3 length: 13; D gene: -; V gene: TRBV5-1; CDR3 DNA: TGCGCCAGCAGCTTGGACAGCAATCAGCCCCAGCATTTT; CDR3 protein: CASSLDSNQPQHF
J gene: TRBJ2-1; clone size: few; CDR3 length: 15; D gene: -; V gene: TRBV5-1; CDR3 DNA: TGCGCCAGCAGACCCCGACCGGGGGACCTCAATGAGCAGTTCTTC; CDR3 protein: CASRPRPGDLNEQFF
J gene: TRBJ1-1; clone size: -; CDR3 length: 14; D gene: -; V gene: TRBV13; CDR3 DNA: TGTGCCAGCAGCTCGAGTGACAGGAACACTGAAGCTTTCTTT; CDR3 protein: CASSSSDRNTEAFF
J gene: TRBJ1-1; clone size: many; CDR3 length: 13; D gene: TRBD1; V gene: TRBV6-2/TRBV6-3; CDR3 DNA: TGTGCCAGTCATCCAGGGGGAGGCACTGAAGCTTTCTTT; CDR3 protein: CASHPGGGTEAFF
J gene: TRBJ2-7; clone size: -; CDR3 length: 16; D gene: -; V gene: TRBV2; CDR3 DNA: TGTGCCAGCAGTATCTTCGTTCAGGGGAGTTCCCACGAGCAGTACTTC; CDR3 protein: CASSIFVQGSSHEQYF
J gene: TRBJ1-3; clone size: -; CDR3 length: 15; D gene: -; V gene: TRBV27; CDR3 DNA: TGTGCCAGCAGCCCTAGCCCCGTCTCTGGAAACACCACATATTTT; CDR3 protein: CASSPSPVSGNTTYF
J gene: TRBJ2-2; clone size: -; CDR3 length: 13; D gene: -; V gene: TRBV6-2/TRBV6-3; CDR3 DNA: TGTGCCAGCAGTTACCAGGTCTCCGGGGAGCTGTTTTTT; CDR3 protein: CASSYQVSGELFF
J gene: TRBJ1-4; clone size: few; CDR3 length: 16; D gene: -; V gene: TRBV7-9; CDR3 DNA: TGTGCCAGCAGCCCGCGAAGGGGGGAAACTAATGAAAAACTGTTTTTT; CDR3 protein: CASSPRRGETNEKLFF
J gene: TRBJ1-5; clone size: many; CDR3 length: 14; D gene: TRBD1; V gene: TRBV2; CDR3 DNA: TGTGCCAGCAGTGAACGACAGGGGGGACAGCCCCAGCATTTT; CDR3 protein: CASSERQGGQPQHF
J gene: TRBJ1-4; clone size: -; CDR3 length: 16; D gene: -; V gene: TRBV14; CDR3 DNA: TGTGCCAGCAGCCAAGAGGGGCCAGGATTCGGTGAAAAACTGTTTTTT; CDR3 protein: CASSQEGPGFGEKLFF
J gene: TRBJ1-5; clone size: -; CDR3 length: 11; D gene: -; V gene: TRBV20-1; CDR3 DNA: TGCAGTGCTAGGATCATCGGGACCCAGCATTTT; CDR3 protein: CSARIIGTQHF
J gene: TRBJ1-2; clone size: -; CDR3 length: 18; D gene: TRBD1; V gene: TRBV7-2; CDR3 DNA: TGTGCCAGCAGCTTAGCGCAGGCAGGGGGCGCGGCCCTCTATGGCTACACCTTC; CDR3 protein: CASSLAQAGGAALYGYTF
J gene: TRBJ1-2; clone size: few; CDR3 length: 18; D gene: TRBD1; V gene: TRBV29-1; CDR3 DNA: TGCAGCGTTGAAGTTCCCCCTTCTACAGGGGACCTTAACTATGGCTACACCTTC; CDR3 protein: CSVEVPPSTGDLNYGYTF
J gene: TRBJ2-3; clone size: many; CDR3 length: 14; D gene: -; V gene: TRBV3-1; CDR3 DNA: TGTGCCAGCAGGGACCGTCGGCAAAAAGATACGCAGTATTTT; CDR3 protein: CASRDRRQKDTQYF
J gene: TRBJ1-1; clone size: few; CDR3 length: 14; D gene: -; V gene: TRBV27; CDR3 DNA: TGTGCCAGCATGATACGGGGCTGGGACACTGAAGCTTTCTTT; CDR3 protein: CASMIRGWDTEAFF
J gene: TRBJ1-5; clone size: -; CDR3 length: 14; D gene: -; V gene: TRBV27; CDR3 DNA: TGTGCCAGCAGTTTATCCTGGGGTAGTCAGCCCCAGCATTTT; CDR3 protein: CASSLSWGSQPQHF
J gene: TRBJ2-7; clone size: -; CDR3 length: 14; D gene: -; V gene: TRBV20-1; CDR3 DNA: TGCAGTGCCGTCGGGTCGGGACTCTCCTACGAGCAGTACTTC; CDR3 protein: CSAVGSGLSYEQYF
J gene: TRBJ2-7; clone size: many; CDR3 length: 15; D gene: TRBD1; V gene: TRBV20-1; CDR3 DNA: TGCAGTGCTAGAGCGGCCGGGACAGGGTCTGGCGAGCAGTACTTC; CDR3 protein: CSARAAGTGSGEQYF
J gene: TRBJ2-3; clone size: few; CDR3 length: 16; D gene: TRBD2; V gene: TRBV3-1; CDR3 DNA: TGTGCCAGCAGCCAAGGGACTAGCGGGTACACAGATACGCAGTATTTT; CDR3 protein: CASSQGTSGYTDTQYF
J gene: TRBJ2-7; clone size: -; CDR3 length: 15; D gene: -; V gene: TRBV4-3; CDR3 DNA: TGCGCCAGCAGCCAAGATCGGGCGGGAAGGTACGAGCAGTACTTC; CDR3 protein: CASSQDRAGRYEQYF
J gene: TRBJ2-7; clone size: many; CDR3 length: 14; D gene: TRBD1; V gene: TRBV19; CDR3 DNA: TGTGCCAGCAGCATAGGACAGGGGGCCTACGAGCAGTACTTC; CDR3 protein: CASSIGQGAYEQYF